The present entry profiles one T cell receptor (beta chain) with its context. The sample belongs to a study of blood T cell repertoires in COVID-19. Some clones are missing from TCRdb's copy, which holds only in-frame ones; the method was immunoSEQ multiplex PCR. Counted here are about 440,000 clones, around 90% occurring once; the ten biggest clones make up 1.5% to 2%. This CDR3 is 13 amino acids long. CDR1 and CDR2 (germline): MGHDK, SYGVNS. Trimming took 8 bases from V and 1 from J; bases not matched to a gene: 3. This rearrangement joins TRBV25-1 to TRBJ1-1, with 8 bases aligning to TRBD1. The sequenced material came from PBMCs or T cells enriched from blood (not recorded which). This sequence originates from a woman aged 18-29 years with acute COVID-19. The CDR3 DNA is TGTGCCAGCCAGGGACAGGAGAACACTGAAGCTTTCTTT. Protein: CASQGQENTEAFF.